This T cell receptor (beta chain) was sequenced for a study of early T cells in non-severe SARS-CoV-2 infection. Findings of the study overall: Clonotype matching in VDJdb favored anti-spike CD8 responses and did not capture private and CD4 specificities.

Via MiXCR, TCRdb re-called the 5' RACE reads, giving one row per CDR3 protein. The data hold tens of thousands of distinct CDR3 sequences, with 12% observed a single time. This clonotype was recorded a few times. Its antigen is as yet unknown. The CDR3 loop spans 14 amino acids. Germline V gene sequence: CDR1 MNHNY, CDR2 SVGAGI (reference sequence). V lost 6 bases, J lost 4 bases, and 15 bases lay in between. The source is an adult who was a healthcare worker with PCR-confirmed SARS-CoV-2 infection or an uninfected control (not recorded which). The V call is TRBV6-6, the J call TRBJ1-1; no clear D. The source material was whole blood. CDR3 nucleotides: TGTGCCAGCAGCTCCTCGCGAGGGATCACTGAAGCTTTCTTT. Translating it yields CASSSSRGITEAFF.